The T cell receptor (beta chain) described here comes from a study of lymphopenia after photon versus proton radiotherapy. Repertoires were generated with immunoSEQ multiplex PCR, while TCRdb's copy carries only in-frame clones and drops some. The repertoire has tens of thousands of clones, approximately 83% of them found once; the top ten carry around 25%. Points on this clone: Antigen specificity is unknown.

With 5 bases removed from V and 3 bases from J, the gap between germline ends came to 8 bases. This CDR3 comprises 14 residues. Germline CDR1 is MNHEY and CDR2 is SMNVEV (reference sequence). General study points: Better survival with proton therapy was suggested as possible, not demonstrated. Relative stability marked proton patients; photon patients lost diversity and naive cells.

This sequence originates from a woman between 70 and 85 years old with pancreatic cancer. The V gene is TRBV27, the J gene TRBJ1-6; D uncertain. The sample was peripheral blood, taken from a patient treated with proton-based radiotherapy. The CDR3 region has the DNA TGTGCCAGCAGTAGGCCCAACTATAATTCACCCCTCCACTTT. Protein product: CASSRPNYNSPLHF.